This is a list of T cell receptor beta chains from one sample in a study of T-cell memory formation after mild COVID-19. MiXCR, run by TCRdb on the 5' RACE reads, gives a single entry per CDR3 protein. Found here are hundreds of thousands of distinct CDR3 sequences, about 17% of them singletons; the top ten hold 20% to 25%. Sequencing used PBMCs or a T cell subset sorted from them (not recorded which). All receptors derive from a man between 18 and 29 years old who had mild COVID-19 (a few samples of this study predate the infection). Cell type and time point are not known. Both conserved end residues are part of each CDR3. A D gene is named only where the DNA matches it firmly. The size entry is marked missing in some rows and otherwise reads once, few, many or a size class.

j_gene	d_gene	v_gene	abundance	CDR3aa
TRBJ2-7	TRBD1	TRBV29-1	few	CSVDLGQGNGEQYF
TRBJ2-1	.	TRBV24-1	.	CATSDPRQPYNEQFF
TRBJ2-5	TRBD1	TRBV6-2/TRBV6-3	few	CASSTRDRGGETQYF
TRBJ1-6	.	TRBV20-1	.	CSASRDGDRPLHF
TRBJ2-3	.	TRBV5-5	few	CASSETVSTDTQYF
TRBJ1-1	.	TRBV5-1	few	CASSFKGGDTEAFF
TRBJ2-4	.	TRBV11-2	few	CARRGGVYPKNIQYF
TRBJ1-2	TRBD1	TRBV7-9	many	CASSLRGNYGYTF
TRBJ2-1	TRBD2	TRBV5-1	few	CASVREGYPSYNEQFF
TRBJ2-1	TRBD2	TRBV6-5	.	CASSFLWGGSGDEQFF
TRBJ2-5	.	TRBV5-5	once	CASSLSRTWETQYF
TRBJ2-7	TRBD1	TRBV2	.	CASTPGQGFSYEQYF
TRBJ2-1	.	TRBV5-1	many	CASSLALLSYNEQFF
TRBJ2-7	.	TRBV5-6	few	CASMKGGGYEQYF
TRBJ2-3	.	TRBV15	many	CATSGWDLTDTQYF
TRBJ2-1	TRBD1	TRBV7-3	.	CASSLIGGTGGRYNEQFF
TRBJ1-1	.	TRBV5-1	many	CASSLEPNTEAFF
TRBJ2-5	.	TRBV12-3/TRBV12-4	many	CASSFTRGATQYF
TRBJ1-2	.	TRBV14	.	CASSQDPPAASVNYGYTF
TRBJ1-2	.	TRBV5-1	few	CASSSSTAVGDGYTF
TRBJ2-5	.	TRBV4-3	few	CASSQEPQETQYF
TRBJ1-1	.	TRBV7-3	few	CASSLGPVTEAFF
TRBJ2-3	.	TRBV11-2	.	CASSLPPFGRLFDTQYF
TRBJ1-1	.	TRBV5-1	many	CASSFRGGNFEASEAFF
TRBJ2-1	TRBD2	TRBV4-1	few	CASSQTLLAGGNNEQFF
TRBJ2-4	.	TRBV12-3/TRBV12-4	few	CASSPLANIQYF
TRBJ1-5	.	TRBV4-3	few	CASSQDRLGAGLQPQHF
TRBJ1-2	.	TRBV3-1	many	CASSQEGGYTF
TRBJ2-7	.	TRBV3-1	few	CASSQDLRGARSYEQYF
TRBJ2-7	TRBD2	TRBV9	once	CASSVGGSLAGEQYF
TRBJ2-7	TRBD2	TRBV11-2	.	CASKSGLAGGDEQYF
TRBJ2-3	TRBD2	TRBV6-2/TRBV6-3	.	CASSSGLAGSSTDTQYF
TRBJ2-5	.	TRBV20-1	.	CSARAHSGVLQETQYF
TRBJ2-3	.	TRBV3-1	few	CASSPPRSPTDTQYF
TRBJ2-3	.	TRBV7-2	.	CASSGSGLNSDTQYF
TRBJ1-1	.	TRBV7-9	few	CASSLVRTAEAFF
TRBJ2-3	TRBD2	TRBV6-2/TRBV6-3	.	CALASGTSGGASTDTQYF
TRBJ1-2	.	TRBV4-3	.	CASSQEGGTGTVYGYTF
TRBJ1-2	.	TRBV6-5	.	CASSRDTHGYTF
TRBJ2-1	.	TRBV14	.	CASSQRLRGATYNEQFF
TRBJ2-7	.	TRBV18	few	CASSLLGISYEQYF
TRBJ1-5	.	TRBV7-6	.	CASSLWAGNSNQPQHF
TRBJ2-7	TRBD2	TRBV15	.	CATSRDGTINSYEQYF
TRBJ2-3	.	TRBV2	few	CASTGTQAEEDTQYF
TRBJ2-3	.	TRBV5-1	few	CASSFALVTDTQYF
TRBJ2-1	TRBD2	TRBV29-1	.	CSVELQRGSYNEQFF